What follows are 11 T cell receptor beta chains derived from one specimen sequenced in a study of tumor-infiltrating lymphocytes in oesophageal squamous cell carcinoma. A single record per CDR3 protein comes from TCRdb applying MiXCR to the PCR reads. The profile shows about 18,000 distinct CDR3 sequences, less than 55% of them singletons. The source material was blood. The receptors shown here come from a female donor with esophageal squamous cell carcinoma.

Ten or more counts support this clonotype. V and J are TRBV7-2 and TRBJ2-3; D is ambiguous. CDR3 size: 15 residues. Between the trimmed V and J ends, which lost 3 bases and 2 bases, there was a span of 12 bases. Germline V lookup: CDR1 SGHTA, CDR2 FQGNSA. The CDR3 reads CASSLAGLITDTQYF. The CDR3 bases are TGTGCCAGCAGCTTGGCAGGCCTAATCACAGATACGCAGTATTTT.

By proportion, this clonotype is medium-sized. V usage is TRBV7-3 and J usage is TRBJ2-3; perhaps D is TRBD1 or TRBD2 (7 bases each). Germline CDR1 and CDR2: SGHTA and FQGTGA. This CDR3 region has 13 residues. Trimming removed 7 bases at V and 5 bases at J, with 13 bases between. CDR3: CASTPGGGDTQYF. In DNA form, the CDR3 reads TGTGCCAGCACGCCAGGGGGGGGAGATACGCAGTATTTT.

For this clonotype: As the CDR3 is not closed by the conserved phenylalanine or tryptophan, this likely results from a read error. No DNA is shown, since the ends of the CDR3 on it are uncertain; the CDR3 is the one TCRdb lists. The rearrangement links TRBV7-2 to TRBJ2-5; TRBD1 was called by the table and not checked on the DNA. Germline CDR1 SGHTA, CDR2 FQGNSA. The CDR3 sequence runs 14 residues, both termini included. CDR3 region: CASSLRVVSSSSAP.

There are many counts of this clonotype. This chain joins TRBV5-1 and TRBJ2-2; 9 bases fit TRBD1. This CDR3 has 14 amino acids. CDR1 SGHRS and CDR2 YFSETQ come from the germline V gene. Trimming at V came to 3 bases and at J to 6 bases, leaving 3 bases not matched to a gene. The CDR3, as DNA: TGCGCCAGCAGCTGGACAGGGGCTTCCGGGGAGCTGTTTTTT. Translation: CASSWTGASGELFF.

This clonotype appeared once. The rearrangement joins TRBV6-8 to TRBJ2-4, with 12 bases matching TRBD2. The DNA end lines up better with TRBJ2-1; the J call may be wrong. The length of the CDR3 is 15 residues. Germline CDR1 reads MNHGY; CDR2 reads SAAAGT. In nucleotides, the CDR3 is TGTGCCAGCAGCGTGACTAGCGGGAGTGGAAATGAGCAGTTCTTC. The encoded protein is CASSVTSGSGNEQFF.

The CDR3 is CASGLVPSGLTDTQYF. CDR3 in DNA: TGTGCTAGTGGTTTGGTTCCTAGCGGACTCACAGATACGCAGTATTTT. V usage is TRBV12-5 and J usage is TRBJ2-3, with 7 bases lining up with TRBD2. Germline values: CDR1 LGHNT, CDR2 FRNRAP. The CDR3 covers 16 residues. Trimming removed 0 bases from V and 2 bases from J; junction bases left unmatched: 5.

This clonotype ranks as medium-sized. The chain is built from TRBV7-2 and TRBJ2-1; 13 bases align to TRBD2. Unmatched junction bases numbered 10, after V lost 4 bases and J lost 1 base. Germline V gene data show CDR1 as SGHTA and CDR2 as FQGNSA. This CDR3 contains 19 residues. CDR3: CASSSRGRLAGGSYNEQFF. CDR3 in DNA: TGTGCCAGCAGCTCGAGGGGCAGACTAGCGGGAGGTTCCTACAATGAGCAGTTCTTC. The full variable domain, rest sourced from reference TRBV7-2 and TRBJ2-1, is GAGVSQSPSNKVTEKGKDVELRCDPISGHTALYWYRQSLGQGLEFLIYFQGNSAPDKSGLPSDRFSAERTGGSVSTLTIQRTQQEDSAVYLCASSSRGRLAGGSYNEQFFGPGTRLTVL.

This clonotype was detected once. The genes are TRBV24-1 and TRBJ2-3; 7 bases agree with TRBD2. Germline CDR1 and CDR2: KGHDR and SFDVKD. The CDR3 is 12 residues long. The trim removed 5 bases at V and 12 bases at J, leaving 7 bases unmatched. This CDR3 reads CATSALGGTQYF. CDR3 nucleotide sequence: TGTGCCACCAGTGCCCTGGGGGGGACCCAGTATTTT.

This clonotype ranks as medium-sized. The chain has TRBV7-9 and TRBJ2-7, with no clear D. The V gene's germline CDR1 is SEHNR and CDR2 FQNEAQ (reference sequence). V lost 2 bases, J lost 0 bases, and 5 bases lay in between. The CDR3 covers 13 residues. This chain's CDR3 is CASSLKDSYEQYF. The DNA of the CDR3 is TGTGCCAGCAGCTTAAAGGACTCCTACGAGCAGTACTTC.

The CDR3 bases are TGTGCCAGCAGCAATAGCGGGGGGCGGTCCTACAATGAGCAGTTCTTC. Protein: CASSNSGGRSYNEQFF. The chain carries TRBV6-1 and TRBJ2-1; 10 bases align to TRBD2. Germline CDR1 reads MNHNS; CDR2 reads SASEGT. The J segment lost 1 base and the V segment lost 6 bases, leaving 6 bases of the junction unmatched. The CDR3 runs 16 residues.

The V gene is TRBV10-3, the J gene TRBJ2-1; D perhaps matches TRBD1 (5 bases). The CDR3 has 13 residues. CDR1 ENHRY and CDR2 SYGVKD come from the germline V gene. V was cut by 4 bases and J by 5 bases, with 9 bases left in between. The CDR3 spells CAISVGRDNEQFF. The CDR3 nucleotides are TGTGCCATCAGTGTAGGCAGGGACAATGAGCAGTTCTTC.